The rows below give T cell receptor beta chains drawn from one sample of a study of shared clonotypes between healthy human individuals. This table comes from immunoSEQ multiplex PCR, and its TCRdb copy is limited to in-frame clones, with some not included. There are 650,000 to 800,000 clones in the sample; roughly 72% occur only once, and under 2% lies in the top ten. The sequencing sample was made of memory CD4+ T cells sorted from blood. These receptors were collected from a woman aged 30 to 39 in good health. CDR3s include the opening cysteine and the closing phenylalanine or tryptophan. The order of the fields is J gene, clone size, V gene, D gene, CDR3 protein, CDR3 DNA. A D gene is named only where the DNA matches it firmly. Part of the rows lack a size; the others show once, few, many or a class for expanded clones.

>TRBJ2-1|once|TRBV15|TRBD2
CATSRDILATLAGGRNEQFF
TGTGCCACCAGCAGAGATATCCTTGCCACACTAGCGGGAGGGCGGAATGAGCAGTTCTTC
>TRBJ1-4|NA|TRBV5-3|NA
CASSLANEKLFF
TGTGCCAGCAGCTTGGCTAATGAAAAACTGTTTTTT
>TRBJ2-1|NA|TRBV5-8|TRBD1
CASTASGTGVLRQFF
TGTGCCAGCACCGCCTCCGGGACAGGGGTTCTACGGCAGTTCTTC
>TRBJ1-1|once|TRBV27|TRBD1
CASSPRQGSFFTEAFF
TGTGCCAGCAGTCCCCGACAGGGGTCTTTTTTCACTGAAGCTTTCTTT
>TRBJ2-1|NA|TRBV27|NA
CASTLTVLGKRNEQFF
TGTGCCAGCACCTTAACTGTACTAGGAAAGAGAAATGAGCAGTTCTTC
>TRBJ1-5|few|TRBV6-6|NA
CASSAGSPNQPQHF
TGTGCCAGCAGTGCCGGGTCACCGAATCAGCCCCAGCATTTT
>TRBJ2-1|NA|TRBV5-1|NA
CASSLSPGDQEQFF
TGCGCCAGCAGCTTGAGTCCAGGGGACCAGGAGCAGTTCTTC
>TRBJ2-7|NA|TRBV18|TRBD2
CASSLAGTSGYEQYF
TGTGCCAGCTCACTCGCCGGGACTAGCGGCTACGAGCAGTACTTC
>TRBJ2-1|once|TRBV19|TRBD2
CASSVTSGSTLNLRNEQFF
TGTGCCAGTAGTGTGACTAGCGGGAGTACTCTAAACCTTCGGAATGAGCAGTTCTTC
>TRBJ2-7|NA|TRBV11-2|TRBD2
CASSLEGLAYEQYF
TGTGCCAGCAGCTTAGAGGGACTAGCCTACGAGCAGTACTTC
>TRBJ2-5|NA|TRBV11-2|NA
CASRQISQETQYF
TGTGCCAGCAGACAGATATCCCAAGAGACCCAGTACTTC
>TRBJ2-5|few|TRBV6-5|NA
CASSYSFSVETQYF
TGTGCCAGCAGTTACTCGTTTAGCGTGGAGACCCAGTACTTC
>TRBJ1-1|NA|TRBV18|NA
CASSQTTGLNTEAFF
TGTGCCAGCTCACAGACGACAGGACTGAACACTGAAGCTTTCTTT
>TRBJ2-5|NA|TRBV7-7|TRBD1
CASSQPGQGEETQYF
TGTGCCAGCAGCCAGCCCGGACAGGGTGAGGAGACCCAGTACTTC
>TRBJ1-2|once|TRBV7-9|TRBD1
CASSLGQGAGGYTF
TGTGCCAGCAGCTTGGGACAGGGGGCAGGCGGCTACACCTTC
>TRBJ1-5|NA|TRBV7-2|NA
CASAERDRGQPQHF
TGTGCCAGCGCCGAACGAGATCGGGGTCAGCCCCAGCATTTT
>TRBJ1-2|NA|TRBV28|NA
CASAGHYGYTF
TGTGCCAGCGCGGGACACTATGGCTACACCTTC
>TRBJ1-4|NA|TRBV29-1|NA
CSVGVNEKLFF
TGCAGCGTTGGGGTTAATGAAAAACTGTTTTTT
>TRBJ1-2|NA|TRBV10-3|NA
CAISESTERNYGYTF
TGTGCCATCAGTGAGTCGACAGAACGGAACTATGGCTACACCTTC
>TRBJ2-5|NA|TRBV7-2|NA
CASSLVIPGAQYF
TGTGCCAGCAGCTTAGTGATCCCCGGGGCCCAGTACTTC
>TRBJ1-5|NA|TRBV6-1|NA
CASSQAGPSNQPQHF
TGTGCCAGCAGTCAGGCAGGCCCAAGCAATCAGCCCCAGCATTTT
>TRBJ2-5|NA|TRBV27|TRBD1
CASSLLGQGMETQYF
TGTGCCAGCAGTTTATTGGGACAGGGGATGGAGACCCAGTACTTC
>TRBJ1-1|NA|TRBV11-3|NA
CASSSTGSLNTEAFF
TGTGCCAGCAGCTCAACAGGGTCTCTAAACACTGAAGCTTTCTTT
>TRBJ2-7|NA|TRBV4-1|NA
CASSQIREQYF
TGCGCCAGCAGCCAAATTCGCGAGCAGTACTTC
>TRBJ2-7|NA|TRBV5-6|TRBD2
CASSLAASGSPYEQYF
TGTGCCAGCAGCTTGGCGGCTAGCGGGAGTCCCTACGAGCAGTACTTC
>TRBJ1-1|NA|TRBV5-1|NA
CASSLDALNTEAFF
TGCGCCAGCAGCTTGGACGCGCTGAACACTGAAGCTTTCTTT
>TRBJ1-5|NA|TRBV2|NA
CASSLGGNNQPQHF
TGTGCCAGCAGTTTGGGTGGAAACAATCAGCCCCAGCATTTT
>TRBJ2-7|NA|TRBV5-1|NA
CASSWGGTQGEQYF
TGCGCCAGCAGCTGGGGAGGGACACAGGGCGAGCAGTACTTC
>TRBJ2-3|few|TRBV10-1|NA
CASGDPNTQYF
TGCGCCAGCGGGGACCCAAATACGCAGTATTTT
>TRBJ2-5|once|TRBV2|NA
CASGGAGAQETQYF
TGTGCCAGCGGGGGGGCGGGAGCACAAGAGACCCAGTACTTC
>TRBJ1-2|NA|TRBV27|TRBD1
CASSPGQGRLGDYGYTF
TGTGCCAGCAGTCCCGGACAGGGAAGGCTGGGGGACTATGGCTACACCTTC
>TRBJ2-5|few|TRBV30|TRBD2
CAWRSGLAGAETQYF
TGTGCCTGGAGAAGCGGTCTAGCGGGAGCTGAGACCCAGTACTTC
>TRBJ1-2|once|TRBV19|TRBD1
CASSAGQGRGLSYGYTF
TGTGCCAGTAGTGCAGGACAGGGAAGAGGACTTAGCTATGGCTACACCTTC
>TRBJ2-3|NA|TRBV5-1|TRBD2
CASSPGTSGGTQYF
TGCGCCAGCAGCCCCGGAACTAGCGGGGGTACGCAGTATTTT
>TRBJ2-7|NA|TRBV11-2|NA
CASSLKPPGLSGPSYEQYF
TGTGCCAGCAGCTTAAAACCCCCCGGACTGAGCGGCCCCTCCTACGAGCAGTACTTC
>TRBJ2-7|NA|TRBV6-6|NA
CASSPEGASYEQYF
TGTGCCAGCAGTCCTGAGGGAGCCTCCTACGAGCAGTACTTC
>TRBJ2-3|NA|TRBV28|TRBD2
CASNRGEQDTQYF
TGTGCCAGCAACCGGGGGGAACAAGATACGCAGTATTTT
>TRBJ2-7|many|TRBV19|TRBD2
CASSPDPVNSGIKNEQYF
TGTGCCAGTAGTCCTGACCCGGTAAATAGCGGGATTAAAAACGAGCAGTACTTC
>TRBJ2-1|NA|TRBV14|NA
CASSPRRGPYNEQFF
TGTGCCAGCAGCCCTCGTAGGGGTCCCTATAATGAGCAGTTCTTC
>TRBJ2-7|NA|TRBV6-1|TRBD1
CASKAGTGAYEQYF
TGTGCCAGCAAAGCCGGGACAGGTGCCTACGAGCAGTACTTC
>TRBJ1-1|NA|TRBV28|NA
CASSLSPVRGTEAFF
TGTGCCAGCAGTTTATCCCCCGTACGGGGGACTGAAGCTTTCTTT
>TRBJ1-2|NA|TRBV28|TRBD1
CASSPDRGPAGYTF
TGTGCCAGCAGTCCAGACAGGGGGCCGGCTGGCTACACCTTC
>TRBJ1-1|few|TRBV11-2|NA
CASSLVRNTEAFF
TGTGCCAGCAGCTTAGTTAGGAACACTGAAGCTTTCTTT
>TRBJ1-3|NA|TRBV18|NA
CASSPTWEGYGNTIYF
TGTGCCAGCTCGCCTACCTGGGAAGGTTATGGAAACACCATATATTTT
>TRBJ1-1|NA|TRBV7-2|TRBD1
CASSRYNRGRGYLPEAFF
TGTGCCAGCAGTCGATATAACAGGGGGCGCGGGTACCTCCCTGAAGCTTTCTTT
>TRBJ1-1|NA|TRBV11-3|TRBD1
CASSDRDTEAFF
TGTGCCAGCTCGGACAGGGACACTGAAGCTTTCTTT
>TRBJ2-7|NA|TRBV30|TRBD1
CAWTRTGGPYEQYF
TGTGCCTGGACGCGGACAGGGGGGCCCTACGAGCAGTACTTC
>TRBJ2-3|NA|TRBV18|TRBD2
CASSRLAGDRTDTQYF
TGTGCCAGCTCACGACTAGCGGGAGATAGGACAGATACGCAGTATTTT
>TRBJ1-1|NA|TRBV28|NA
CASRIRGSTEAFF
TGTGCCAGCCGGATCAGGGGTAGCACTGAAGCTTTCTTT
>TRBJ2-3|NA|TRBV18|TRBD1
CASSPGQGTDTQYF
TGTGCCAGCTCACCGGGACAGGGCACAGATACGCAGTATTTT
>TRBJ2-7|NA|TRBV28|NA
CASRGPIIDEQYF
TGTGCCAGCAGGGGACCCATAATCGACGAGCAGTACTTC
>TRBJ2-5|NA|TRBV7-8|NA
CARRTRDLKETQYF
TGTGCCAGGAGAACTCGGGACCTAAAAGAGACCCAGTACTTC
>TRBJ1-1|once|TRBV4-2|NA
CASSLLGMNTEAFF
TGTGCCAGCAGCCTTTTGGGGATGAACACTGAAGCTTTCTTT
>TRBJ2-1|NA|TRBV5-5|TRBD2
CASSLAGVDYNEQFF
TGTGCCAGCAGTCTAGCGGGAGTTGATTACAATGAGCAGTTCTTC
>TRBJ2-2|once|TRBV5-6|NA
CASSPTGRGDTGELFF
TGTGCCAGCAGCCCGACGGGCAGGGGGGATACCGGGGAGCTGTTTTTT
>TRBJ2-7|once|TRBV6-6|NA
CASSNRWNSYEQYF
TGTGCCAGCAGTAACCGGTGGAACTCCTACGAGCAGTACTTC
>TRBJ1-1|NA|TRBV5-5|TRBD1
CASSLRIGTGAHTEAFF
TGTGCCAGCAGCTTGCGGATCGGGACAGGGGCTCACACTGAAGCTTTCTTT